The subject of this entry is one T cell receptor beta chain. Antigen unknown. Produced via immunoSEQ multiplex PCR; TCRdb's table is partial and in-frame only. Of some 16,000 clones listed, roughly 93% were seen once; the top ten hold approximately 1.8%. Time point denoted: recipient sample about 28 days before transplant, after cytoreduction. The data are from a study of T cell clonotyping in hematopoietic cell transplantation. Findings of the study overall: Pathologically expanded recipient clonotypes increased progressively from day 30 to day 180 as diversity fell. Few recipient clonotypes overlapped donors; over 97% were de novo at given depth. CD4 and CD8 repertoire contributions could not be separated without sorting. Graft donor and pretransplant recipient Inverse Simpson Index values predicted broader posttransplant TCR diversity.

V lost 1 base and J 7 bases, leaving 5 bases between the germline ends. The CDR3 has 11 residues. CDR1 and CDR2 from the germline V gene are GTSNPN and SVGIG (reference sequence). This clonotype was sampled from a man between 18 and 35 years old with biphenotypic leukemia. Some clones in this sample may be carry-over from other donors' samples. This sample comprised peripheral blood mononuclear cells, obtained before stem cell transplant. V and J are TRBV30 and TRBJ2-1; D is undetermined. As DNA, the CDR3 is TGTGCCTGGAGTGGGGGAAATGAGCAGTTCTTC. Translated: CAWSGGNEQFF.